This entry lists 30 T cell receptor beta chains sequenced from one sample in a study of shared T cell receptors in the human thymus. Here immunoSEQ multiplex PCR was the method, and the copy in TCRdb shows in-frame clones only, minus some. The table lists some 400,000 clones, approximately 95% of them singletons. Sequencing was performed on thymocytes. These receptors were collected from a human donor.

The genes are TRBV11-2 and TRBJ2-7; 10 bases agree with TRBD1. Germline values: CDR1 SGHAT, CDR2 FQNNGV. This CDR3 has 16 residues. The J segment lost 5 bases and the V segment lost 2 bases, leaving 9 bases of the junction unmatched. CDR3 amino acids: CASSLFRQGASDEQYF. The CDR3 region has the DNA TGTGCCAGCAGCTTATTTAGACAGGGGGCAAGTGACGAGCAGTACTTC.

This chain uses TRBV6-5 with TRBJ1-2; D possibly corresponds to TRBD1 (5 bases). Trimming took 2 bases from V and 1 from J, leaving 14 bases between them. Germline V lookup: CDR1 MNHEY, CDR2 SVGAGI. The CDR3 loop spans 16 amino acids. CDR3 sequence: CASSYGPWGGNYGYTF. The CDR3 DNA follows: TGTGCCAGCAGTTACGGGCCCTGGGGGGGTAACTATGGCTACACCTTC.

The rearrangement links TRBV28 to TRBJ1-5; D might be TRBD1 (6 bases). The CDR3 loop spans 16 amino acids. The ends were cut back, 2 bases at V and 1 base at J, with 12 bases in the middle. The germline CDR1 and CDR2 sequences are MDHEN and SYDVKM. CDR3 sequence reads: CASSLRGEVSNQPQHF. For the CDR3, the DNA is TGTGCCAGCAGTTTAAGGGGGGAAGTCAGCAATCAGCCCCAGCATTTT.

The genes are TRBV10-3 and TRBJ2-7, with D perhaps matching TRBD1 (8 bases). CDR1 and CDR2 (germline): ENHRY, SYGVKD. The CDR3 runs to 14 residues. V gave up 8 bases and J gave up 3 bases, with 17 bases separating them. The CDR3 spells CAIGGAGGFYEQYF. DNA for the CDR3: TGTGCCATCGGGGGGGCAGGGGGCTTCTACGAGCAGTACTTC.

J is TRBJ2-1 and V is TRBV18; TRBD2 aligns across 11 bases. The CDR3 length is 16 residues. Germline CDR1 is KGHSH and CDR2 is LQKENI. Trimming at V came to 5 bases and at J to 3 bases, leaving 6 bases not matched to a gene. The CDR3, as DNA: TGTGCCAGCTCATTACTTACTAGCGGGGGCTACAATGAGCAGTTCTTC. Its protein product is CASSLLTSGGYNEQFF.

The rearrangement links TRBV5-4 to TRBJ2-2; D remains ambiguous. Germline loops: CDR1 SGHNT, CDR2 YYREEE (reference sequence). Trimming cost V 3 bases and J 8 bases, with 8 bases left between them. The CDR3 totals 12 residues. This chain's CDR3 is CASSSFGGELFF. The CDR3 DNA follows: TGTGCCAGCAGCTCTTTCGGTGGGGAGCTGTTTTTT.

This sequence joins TRBV4-2 and TRBJ2-1, with 10 bases identical to TRBD2. This CDR3 contains 22 residues. Germline CDR1 reads LGHNA; CDR2 reads YNFKEQ. The trim removed 2 bases at V and 0 bases at J, leaving 19 bases unmatched. The CDR3 spells CASSQPLLWVAGGPSSYNEQFF. In nucleotides, the CDR3 is TGTGCCAGCAGCCAACCCCTCTTATGGGTAGCGGGAGGACCTAGCTCCTACAATGAGCAGTTCTTC.

This clone was detected only once. The chain carries TRBV2 and TRBJ2-7, with 7 positions matching TRBD1. Germline V gene data show CDR1 as SNHLY and CDR2 as FYNNEI. The CDR3 covers 15 residues. V shed 8 bases, J shed 1 base, and the junction held 11 bases outside the gene matches. CDR3 in DNA: TGTGCCAGCCCGCCGAGGGGGCCAAGATCCTACGAGCAGTACTTC. Amino acids: CASPPRGPRSYEQYF.

The chain recombines TRBV4-2 with TRBJ2-7; D is perhaps TRBD1 (6 bases). Trimming stripped 4 bases from V and 2 bases from J, with 21 bases between. Germline CDR1 reads LGHNA; CDR2 reads YNFKEQ. This CDR3 contains 17 residues. In nucleotides, the CDR3 is TGTGCCAGCAGCCTCCTATTCCGGACAGAAACAACCTACGAGCAGTACTTC. This codes for CASSLLFRTETTYEQYF.

The chain employs TRBV28 and TRBJ2-1; D uncertain. This CDR3 is 13 amino acids long. V lost 7 bases and J lost 5, with 12 bases in between. From germline, CDR1 is MDHEN and CDR2 SYDVKM. The CDR3 protein is CASTSFPHNEQFF. The CDR3, as DNA: TGTGCCAGCACCTCCTTCCCCCACAATGAGCAGTTCTTC.

The chain has TRBV29-1 and TRBJ2-3; weak D call: TRBD1 (9 bases). CDR1 is SQVTM and CDR2 is ANQGSEA in the germline V gene. The CDR3 extends over 17 amino acids. Between the trimmed V and J ends, which lost 7 bases and 2 bases, there was a span of 25 bases. The CDR3 DNA follows: TGCAGCGGGACAGGGGCTAGCGGGCCCCCTAACACAGATACGCAGTATTTT. It specifies CSGTGASGPPNTDTQYF.

The chain joins TRBV6-1 to TRBJ2-2, with TRBD2 identical over 12 bases. V was pared by 1 base and J by 5 bases, with 5 bases of the junction left unmatched. CDR1 is MNHNS and CDR2 is SASEGT in the germline V gene. The CDR3 has 17 amino acids. CDR3 sequence: CASSEGRLAGETGELFF. The CDR3 bases are TGTGCCAGCAGTGAAGGCAGACTAGCGGGAGAAACCGGGGAGCTGTTTTTT.

This chain connects TRBV10-3 to TRBJ2-1, with 12 bases lining up with TRBD2. The length of the CDR3 is 13 residues. The germline V gene encodes CDR1 ENHRY and CDR2 SYGVKD. The ends lost 9 bases at V and 8 bases at J; junction bases unmatched: 5. CDR3 sequence (DNA): TGTGCCATTCGACTAGCGGGAGACCATGAGCAGTTCTTC. Its protein is CAIRLAGDHEQFF.

This chain links TRBV4-1 with TRBJ2-1; TRBD2 matches 7 bases. Germline loops: CDR1 MGHRA, CDR2 YSYEKL. With V trimmed by 0 bases and J by 8 bases, 16 bases remained unmatched. This CDR3 contains 18 residues. As DNA, the CDR3 is TGCGCCAGCAGCCAAGATAGGGCGGGAGACCCCCTGTGGGATGAGCAGTTCTTC. Encoded protein: CASSQDRAGDPLWDEQFF.

This chain links TRBV19 with TRBJ2-1; 11 positions agree with TRBD2. CDR1 is LNHDA and CDR2 is SQIVND in the germline V gene (reference sequence). The CDR3 is made up of 15 amino acids. The V and J ends lost 8 bases and 7 bases, in that order; junction bases with no gene match: 10. As DNA, the CDR3 is TGTGCCAGTGAGACTAGCGGGATTTCGGCGAATGAGCAGTTCTTC. Translation gives CASETSGISANEQFF.

The CDR3 loop reads CASSLQGAHEQYF. DNA for the CDR3: TGCGCCAGCAGTCTACAGGGGGCCCACGAGCAGTACTTC. V usage is TRBV10-1 and J usage is TRBJ2-7; 9 bases line up with TRBD1. The CDR3 consists of 13 residues. Trimming took 5 bases from V and 5 from J; bases not matched to a gene: 4. CDR1 WNHNN and CDR2 SYGVQD come from the germline V gene (reference sequence).

V is TRBV7-2 and J is TRBJ2-1; 11 positions match TRBD2. CDR3 size: 17 residues. Trimming took 3 bases from V and 0 from J; bases not matched to a gene: 4. Germline V gene data show CDR1 as SGHTA and CDR2 as FQGNSA. DNA for the CDR3: TGTGCCAGCAGCTTTGGACTAGCGGGCGTCTCCTACAATGAGCAGTTCTTC. Residues: CASSFGLAGVSYNEQFF.

This clone was counted once. The chain couples TRBV5-6 to TRBJ2-5; 11 bases line up with TRBD2. The CDR3 runs 15 residues. Unmatched junction bases numbered 5, after V lost 5 bases and J lost 2 bases. The germline gives CDR1 SGHDT, CDR2 YYEEEE. Here the CDR3 reads CASRFSGRGQETQYF. The CDR3 nucleotides are TGTGCCAGCAGATTTAGCGGGAGGGGTCAAGAGACCCAGTACTTC.

The J gene is TRBJ2-1, the V gene TRBV14, with TRBD2 matching 9 bases. The CDR3 spans 17 residues. CDR1 is SGHDN and CDR2 is FVKESK in the germline V gene. With 0 bases clipped from V and 7 bases from J, the junction kept 10 bases outside the gene matches. In nucleotides, the CDR3 is TGTGCCAGCAGCCAAGACGGGATAGCGGGAGTCGTAAATGAGCAGTTCTTC. This encodes CASSQDGIAGVVNEQFF. Filled out from reference TRBV14 and TRBJ2-1, the complete variable domain reads EAGVTQFPSHSVIEKGQTVTLRCDPISGHDNLYWYRRVMGKEIKFLLHFVKESKQDESGMPNNRFLAERTGGTYSTLKVQPAELEDSGVYFCASSQDGIAGVVNEQFFGPGTRLTVL.

V and J are TRBV9 and TRBJ2-1; D is unresolved. CDR3 length: 16 residues. Germline V gives CDR1 SGDLS, CDR2 YYNGEE. V was trimmed by 3 bases and J by 9 bases, leaving 22 bases between them. The CDR3 loop reads CASSADPLGPWSEQFF. CDR3 sequence (DNA): TGTGCCAGCAGCGCAGACCCACTGGGCCCTTGGAGTGAGCAGTTCTTC. The full variable domain, with the rest looked up from reference TRBV9 and TRBJ2-1, is DSGVTQTPKHLITATGQRVTLRCSPRSGDLSVYWYQQSLDQGLQFLIQYYNGEERAKGNILERFSAQQFPDLHSELNLSSLELGDSALYFCASSADPLGPWSEQFFGPGTRLTVL.

The chain employs TRBV14 and TRBJ1-1, with D tentatively TRBD1 (6 bases). V was pared by 1 base and J by 1 base, with 13 bases between. Germline V CDR1 and CDR2: SGHDN, FVKESK. The CDR3 covers 16 residues. The CDR3 sequence is CASSQVQGSPNTEAFF. CDR3 nucleotide sequence: TGTGCCAGCAGCCAAGTACAGGGCTCACCGAACACTGAAGCTTTCTTT.

This rearrangement joins TRBV15 to TRBJ2-6, with a tentative D call TRBD1 (5 bases). Germline V gives CDR1 LNHNV, CDR2 YYDKDF (reference sequence). The CDR3 consists of 17 residues. Trimming pared 0 bases from V and 4 bases from J, leaving 13 bases between. In DNA form, the CDR3 reads TGTGCCACCAGCAGAGATCTCAGGGCATCGGGGGCCAACGTCCTGACTTTC. It yields the protein CATSRDLRASGANVLTF.

The chain is built from TRBV19 and TRBJ2-3, with D tentatively TRBD2 (6 bases). Deletions cut 5 bases from V and 6 bases from J, with 15 bases between. Looked up from germline, CDR1 is LNHDA and CDR2 is SQIVND (reference sequence). The CDR3 runs 14 residues. CDR3 amino acids: CASSPEGGRDTQYF. CDR3 DNA: TGTGCCAGTAGTCCGGAGGGAGGTCGGGATACGCAGTATTTT.

V gene TRBV14 combines with J gene TRBJ2-5; perhaps TRBD1 as D (5 bases). Germline V gene data show CDR1 as SGHDN and CDR2 as FVKESK. There are 15 residues in the CDR3. V was pared by 7 bases and J by 4 bases, with 19 bases between. Here the CDR3 DNA reads TGTGCCAGCAAAGGCCCCCAGGGATACCCAGAGACCCAGTACTTC. It yields the protein CASKGPQGYPETQYF. The variable domain in full, completed from reference TRBV14 and TRBJ2-5, reads EAGVTQFPSHSVIEKGQTVTLRCDPISGHDNLYWYRRVMGKEIKFLLHFVKESKQDESGMPNNRFLAERTGGTYSTLKVQPAELEDSGVYFCASKGPQGYPETQYFGPGTRLLVL.

V is TRBV11-2 and J is TRBJ2-2; 7 bases align to TRBD2. The CDR3 contains 17 residues. Germline CDR1 and CDR2: SGHAT and FQNNGV. V trimming: 5 bases; J trimming: 1 base; junction bases outside the gene matches: 10. Written as DNA, the CDR3 is TGTGCCAGCAGCCGCCACCGGGGGAGGGGGAACACCGGGGAGCTGTTTTTT. The encoded protein is CASSRHRGRGNTGELFF.

The chain links TRBV25-1 to TRBJ2-3, with unresolved D. From germline, CDR1 is MGHDK and CDR2 SYGVNS. The V and J ends lost 6 bases and 4 bases respectively, with 14 bases between them. There are 14 residues in the CDR3. The DNA of the CDR3 is TGTGCCAGCAGGGCGGCGGTGGGCCCAGATACGCAGTATTTT. This translates into CASRAAVGPDTQYF.

The chain joins TRBV25-1 to TRBJ2-7; D call uncertain. Germline CDR1 reads MGHDK; CDR2 reads SYGVNS. The V end was cut by 1 base, the J end by 2 bases, with 9 bases between. The CDR3 loop spans 14 amino acids. CDR3 in DNA: TGTGCCAGCAGTGAATTTGCACAGCCCTACGAGCAGTACTTC. This translates into CASSEFAQPYEQYF.

The rearrangement joins TRBV14 to TRBJ2-4; tentatively, D is TRBD1 (6 bases). CDR1 is SGHDN, CDR2 FVKESK, per germline. The V end was cut by 1 base, the J end by 3 bases, with 7 bases between. CDR3 length: 14 amino acids. The CDR3 spells CASSQGQVKNIQYF. The CDR3 bases are TGTGCCAGCAGCCAAGGACAGGTCAAAAACATTCAGTACTTC.

The chain has TRBV28 and TRBJ2-7; the match to TRBD2 covers 13 bases. Germline V gives CDR1 MDHEN, CDR2 SYDVKM. The trim removed 2 bases at V and 4 bases at J, leaving 11 bases unmatched. The CDR3 runs to 18 residues. The CDR3 nucleotides read TGTGCCAGCAGTTTAATCTATGGGACTAGCGGGATTATGTACGAGCAGTACTTC. Residues: CASSLIYGTSGIMYEQYF.

V gene TRBV10-3 combines with J gene TRBJ2-7; no clear D gene. CDR3 size: 11 residues. The V end lost 6 bases, the J end lost 3 bases, and 6 bases lay between the germline ends. CDR1 is ENHRY, CDR2 SYGVKD, per germline. The chain's CDR3 is CAIRTGYEQYF. The CDR3 DNA follows: TGTGCCATCAGAACTGGCTACGAGCAGTACTTC.